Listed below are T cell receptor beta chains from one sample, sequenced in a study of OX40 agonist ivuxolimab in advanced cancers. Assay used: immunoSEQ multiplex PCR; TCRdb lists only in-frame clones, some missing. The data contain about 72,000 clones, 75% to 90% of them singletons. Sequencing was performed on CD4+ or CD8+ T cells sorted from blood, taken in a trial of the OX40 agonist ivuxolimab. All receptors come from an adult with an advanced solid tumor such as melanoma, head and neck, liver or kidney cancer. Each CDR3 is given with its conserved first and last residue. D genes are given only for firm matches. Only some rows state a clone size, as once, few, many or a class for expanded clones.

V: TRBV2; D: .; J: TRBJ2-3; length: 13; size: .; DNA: TGTGCCAGCAATGTAGCGCCCACAGATACGCAGTATTTT; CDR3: CASNVAPTDTQYF
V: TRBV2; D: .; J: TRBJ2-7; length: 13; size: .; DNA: TGTGCCAGCAGTTTGGGGAGTGCCCACGAGCAGTACTTC; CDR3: CASSLGSAHEQYF
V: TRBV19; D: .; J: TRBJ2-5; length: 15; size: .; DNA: TGTGCCAGTAGTAGGGGGCTAGCGATAGGGGAGACCCAGTACTTC; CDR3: CASSRGLAIGETQYF
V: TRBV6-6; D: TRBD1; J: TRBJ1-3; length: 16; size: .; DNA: TGTGCCAGCAGTTACGGGGGGACAGGGGTCGGAAACACCATATATTTT; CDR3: CASSYGGTGVGNTIYF
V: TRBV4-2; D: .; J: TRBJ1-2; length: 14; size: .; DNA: TGTGCCAGCAGCCCAAACGTAGGTTCCTATGGCTACACCTTC; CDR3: CASSPNVGSYGYTF
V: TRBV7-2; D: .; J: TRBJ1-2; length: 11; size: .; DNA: TGTGCCAGCAGAGAGGGCTATGGCTACACCTTC; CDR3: CASREGYGYTF
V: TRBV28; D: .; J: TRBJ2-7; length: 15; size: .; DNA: TGTGCCAGCAGTTTAACGTCAACGGGAGCCTACGAGCAGTACTTC; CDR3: CASSLTSTGAYEQYF
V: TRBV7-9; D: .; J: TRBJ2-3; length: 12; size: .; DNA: TGTGCCAGCAGCTCGCGCGCAGATACGCAGTATTTT; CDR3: CASSSRADTQYF
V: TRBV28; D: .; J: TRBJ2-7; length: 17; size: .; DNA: TGTGCCAGCAGTTTAAATCATCAGGGAATAAGCTCCTACGAGCAGTACTTC; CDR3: CASSLNHQGISSYEQYF
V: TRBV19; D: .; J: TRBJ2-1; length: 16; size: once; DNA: TGTGCCAGTAGTCGGGACTCATTTGGGGTCTACAATGAGCAGTTCTTC; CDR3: CASSRDSFGVYNEQFF
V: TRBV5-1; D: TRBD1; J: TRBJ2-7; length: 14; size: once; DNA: TGCGCCAGCAGCTACGGACAGGCCCCAGACGAGCAGTACTTC; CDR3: CASSYGQAPDEQYF
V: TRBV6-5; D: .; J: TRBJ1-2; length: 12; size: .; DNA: TGTGCCAGCAGTGGACAGTACTATGGCTACACCTTC; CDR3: CASSGQYYGYTF
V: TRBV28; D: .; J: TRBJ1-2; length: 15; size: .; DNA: TGTGCCAGCAGTTTGCACCCCGGACCCTTCTATGGCTACACCTTC; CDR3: CASSLHPGPFYGYTF
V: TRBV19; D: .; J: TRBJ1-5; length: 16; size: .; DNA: TGTGCCACCCTAGGTGGGGGGGCGATGGGCAATCAGCCCCAGCATTTT; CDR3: CATLGGGAMGNQPQHF
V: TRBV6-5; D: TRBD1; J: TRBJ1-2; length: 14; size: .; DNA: TGTGCCAGCAGGGAAGCAGGGGGCAACTATGGCTACACCTTC; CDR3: CASREAGGNYGYTF
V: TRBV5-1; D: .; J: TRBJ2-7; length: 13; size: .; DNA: TGCGCCAGCAGCTTGACACCTTCCTACGAGCAGTACTTC; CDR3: CASSLTPSYEQYF
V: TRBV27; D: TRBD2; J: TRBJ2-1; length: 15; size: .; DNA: TGTGCCAGCTACACCCTGACTAGCGGGAGAAATGAGCAGTTCTTC; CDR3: CASYTLTSGRNEQFF
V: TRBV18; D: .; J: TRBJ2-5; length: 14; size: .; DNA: TGTGCCAGCTCTCCGCGGGGCCCTGGGGAGACCCAGTACTTC; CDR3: CASSPRGPGETQYF
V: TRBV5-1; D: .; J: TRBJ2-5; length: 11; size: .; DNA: TGCGCCAGCAGCTTGGGGGAGGCCCAGTACTTC; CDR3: CASSLGEAQYF
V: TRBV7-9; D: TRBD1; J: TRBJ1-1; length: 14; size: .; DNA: TGTGCCAGCAGCTTTGACAGGGTAATCCCTGAAGCTTTCTTT; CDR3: CASSFDRVIPEAFF
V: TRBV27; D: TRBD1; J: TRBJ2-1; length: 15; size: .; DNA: TGTGCCAGCACCCTAACAGGGGTCTCCTACAATGAGCAGTTCTTC; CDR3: CASTLTGVSYNEQFF
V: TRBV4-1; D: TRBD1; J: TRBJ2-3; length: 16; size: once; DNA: TGCGCCAGCAGCCAGCAACAGGGGGTTGGGGCAGATACGCAGTATTTT; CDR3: CASSQQQGVGADTQYF
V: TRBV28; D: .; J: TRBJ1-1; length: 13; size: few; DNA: TGTGCCAGCAGTTTACACCCTAACACTGAAGCTTTCTTT; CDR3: CASSLHPNTEAFF
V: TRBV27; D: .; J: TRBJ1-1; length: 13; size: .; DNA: TGTGCCAGCAGTTTAAACAGTGGGACTGAAGCTTTCTTT; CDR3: CASSLNSGTEAFF
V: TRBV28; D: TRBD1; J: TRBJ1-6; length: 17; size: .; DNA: TGTGCCAGCAGTTTTATCAGTTGGAGGGACAGGGGCTCACCCCTCCACTTT; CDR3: CASSFISWRDRGSPLHF
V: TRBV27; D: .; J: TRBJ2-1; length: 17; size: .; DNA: TGTGCCAGCAGTTTAGGTTTGGGGGCAAGCTCCTACAATGAGCAGTTCTTC; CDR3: CASSLGLGASSYNEQFF
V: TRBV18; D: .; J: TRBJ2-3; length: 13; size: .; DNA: TGTGCCAGCTCACCGCCCCTCAGGGATACGCAGTATTTT; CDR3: CASSPPLRDTQYF
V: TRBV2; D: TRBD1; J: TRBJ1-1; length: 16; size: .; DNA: TGTGCCAGCAGTGACTACCCGACAGGGTTTGGCACTGAAGCTTTCTTT; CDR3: CASSDYPTGFGTEAFF
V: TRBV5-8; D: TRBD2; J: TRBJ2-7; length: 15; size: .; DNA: TGTGCCAGCAGCTGGGTGGGAGGGATCGACTACGAGCAGTACTTC; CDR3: CASSWVGGIDYEQYF
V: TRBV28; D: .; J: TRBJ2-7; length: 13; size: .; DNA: TGTGCCAGCAGTTGGGATAGCTCCTACGAGCAGTACTTC; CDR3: CASSWDSSYEQYF
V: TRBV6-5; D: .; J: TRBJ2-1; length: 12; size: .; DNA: TGTGCCAGCACTAGCCAAGGCAATGAGCAGTTCTTC; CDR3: CASTSQGNEQFF
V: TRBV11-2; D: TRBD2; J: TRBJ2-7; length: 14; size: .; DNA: TGTGCCAGCAGCGGTAGCGGGGGGAAGTACGAGCAGTACTTC; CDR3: CASSGSGGKYEQYF
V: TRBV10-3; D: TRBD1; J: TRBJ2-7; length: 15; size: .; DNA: TGTGCCACCAGAGATGGGACAGGGTACTCCTACGAGCAGTACTTC; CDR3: CATRDGTGYSYEQYF
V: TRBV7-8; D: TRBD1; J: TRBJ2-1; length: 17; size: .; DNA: TGTGCCAGCAGCTCCGCTGGTACAGGGGGGTCCTACAATGAGCAGTTCTTC; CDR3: CASSSAGTGGSYNEQFF
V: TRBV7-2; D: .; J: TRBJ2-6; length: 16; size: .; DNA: TGTGCCAGCAGCTTAGAGGGGGGGTCTGGGGCCAACGTCCTGACTTTC; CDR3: CASSLEGGSGANVLTF
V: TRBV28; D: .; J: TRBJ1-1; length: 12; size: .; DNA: TGTGCCAGCCGCTACACTCGGGACGAAGCTTTCTTT; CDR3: CASRYTRDEAFF
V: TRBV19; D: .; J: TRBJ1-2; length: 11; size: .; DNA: TGTGCCAGTAGACGGGACTATGGCTACACCTTC; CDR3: CASRRDYGYTF
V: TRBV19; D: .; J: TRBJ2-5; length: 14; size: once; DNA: TGTGCCAGTAGTAATAGGGACTACCAAGAGACCCAGTACTTC; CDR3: CASSNRDYQETQYF
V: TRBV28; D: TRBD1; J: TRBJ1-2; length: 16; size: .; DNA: TGTGCCAGCAGGTTACCCGGGGCAGGGGGGGGCTATGGCTACACCTTC; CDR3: CASRLPGAGGGYGYTF
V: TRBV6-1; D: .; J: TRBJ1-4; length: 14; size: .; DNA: TGTGCCAGCAGGCAACAGGGTTCTAATGAAAAACTGTTTTTT; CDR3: CASRQQGSNEKLFF
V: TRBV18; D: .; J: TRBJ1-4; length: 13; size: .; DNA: TGTGCCAGCTCTGACACCTTTAATGAAAAACTGTTTTTT; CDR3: CASSDTFNEKLFF
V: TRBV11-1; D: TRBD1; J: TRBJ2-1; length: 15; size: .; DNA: TGTGCCAGCAGCCCTTCAACAGGGGAAGGCAATGAGCAGTTCTTC; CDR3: CASSPSTGEGNEQFF
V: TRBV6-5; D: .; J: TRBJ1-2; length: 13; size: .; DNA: TGTGCCAGCAGTTACTTAGGCCGTCGGGACTACACCTTC; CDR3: CASSYLGRRDYTF
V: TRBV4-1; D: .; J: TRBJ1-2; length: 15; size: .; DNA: TGCGCCAGCAGCCAAGTAGGGGACAAACGAAATGGCTACACCTTC; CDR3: CASSQVGDKRNGYTF
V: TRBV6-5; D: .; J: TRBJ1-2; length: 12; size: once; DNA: TGTGCCAGCTATCGGACTCTAGTTTTATGGACCTTC; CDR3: CASYRTLVLWTF
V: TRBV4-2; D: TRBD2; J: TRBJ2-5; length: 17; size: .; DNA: TGTGCCAGCAGCCACCCAGGACTAGCGGGAGAGTTAGAGACCCAGTACTTC; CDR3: CASSHPGLAGELETQYF
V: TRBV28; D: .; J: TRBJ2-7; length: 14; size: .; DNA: TGTGCCAGCAGACCACAGGGCCCCCGCTACGAGCAGTACTTC; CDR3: CASRPQGPRYEQYF
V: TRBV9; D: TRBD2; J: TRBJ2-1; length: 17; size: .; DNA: TGTGCCAGCAGCGTAGGGGTAGCGGGAGAGGCTAGGAATGAGCAGTTCTTC; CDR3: CASSVGVAGEARNEQFF
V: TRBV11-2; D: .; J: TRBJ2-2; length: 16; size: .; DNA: TGTGCCAGCAGCGCCGTTGGGGCTACGAACACCGGGGAGCTGTTTTTT; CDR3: CASSAVGATNTGELFF
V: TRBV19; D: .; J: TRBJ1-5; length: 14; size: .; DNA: TGTGCCAGTAGTACCCGCCGGGGCAATCAGCCCCAGCATTTT; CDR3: CASSTRRGNQPQHF
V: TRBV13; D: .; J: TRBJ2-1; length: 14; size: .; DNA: TGTGCCAGCAGCTTATTCCGTTCCTTCAATGAGCAGTTCTTC; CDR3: CASSLFRSFNEQFF
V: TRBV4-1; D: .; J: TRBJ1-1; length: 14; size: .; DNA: TGCGCCAGCAGGACAGCCTCGATGAACACTGAAGCTTTCTTT; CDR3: CASRTASMNTEAFF